A selection of T cell receptor beta chains follows, all from one sample in a study of T cells after yellow fever vaccination. TCRdb passed the 5' RACE reads through MiXCR, listing each CDR3 protein once. The sample lists roughly 250,000 distinct CDR3 sequences; 13% were seen once. The sample consisted of CD4+ T cells sorted from PBMCs, taken 45 days after the yellow fever booster vaccination. These receptors all stem from a man aged 25-45 years who received the YFV17D yellow fever vaccine. CDR3s include the opening cysteine and the closing phenylalanine or tryptophan. Each record gives: CDR3 length, clone size, J gene, V gene, CDR3 protein. Clone size, where shown, is once, few, many, or a class for clones that have expanded.

14 few TRBJ2-1 TRBV5-1 CASSWGAYYNEQFF
15 NA TRBJ2-5 TRBV5-1 CASRDRFAGEETQYF
15 few TRBJ2-5 TRBV10-3 CATKTGTTRQETQYF
11 NA TRBJ2-1 TRBV7-9 CASTQSWEQFF
13 NA TRBJ2-5 TRBV29-1 CSVALDRGETQYF
15 few TRBJ2-2 TRBV12-3/TRBV12-4 CASRGGTGYTGELFF
15 few TRBJ2-7 TRBV10-3 CAISPGTSGTYEQYF
12 many TRBJ1-2 TRBV5-1 CASSFGSIGYTF
14 few TRBJ2-5 TRBV7-2 CASSFKLGQETQYF
16 few TRBJ2-3 TRBV4-2 CASSQEIAAVRLTQYF
16 NA TRBJ2-7 TRBV4-3 CASSQDVPSGAPEQYF
13 few TRBJ2-3 TRBV19 CASRKPTEDTQYF
15 NA TRBJ2-7 TRBV6-5 CASSYDRGVPYEQYF
13 NA TRBJ1-5 TRBV30 CAWSEQSNQPQHF
13 many TRBJ2-7 TRBV7-8 CASRTNANYEQYF
14 NA TRBJ2-5 TRBV5-1 CASSLVPPQETQYF
17 few TRBJ2-4 TRBV12-3/TRBV12-4 CASSFIGRLLAKNIQYF
15 NA TRBJ1-6 TRBV7-3 CASSLGGRSNSPLHF
13 many TRBJ1-5 TRBV7-2 CASSSTGDQPQHF
18 few TRBJ1-1 TRBV20-1 CSARDRQKGGWGNTEAFF
13 few TRBJ2-1 TRBV7-2 CASSPVGGQEQFF
13 many TRBJ1-3 TRBV7-2 CASSYGVGNTIYF
12 NA TRBJ2-7 TRBV2 CASSQSGRVLYF
13 NA TRBJ2-7 TRBV18 CASSRERQYEQYF
16 NA TRBJ2-1 TRBV20-1 CSAKGGRTSSYNEQFF
14 once TRBJ1-4 TRBV7-2 CASSFGEWPEKLFF
12 NA TRBJ1-2 TRBV20-1 CSAREPSAGYTF
14 few TRBJ2-7 TRBV6-5 CASSSPGVLFEQYF
13 NA TRBJ2-1 TRBV19 CASSGSAYNEQFF
13 many TRBJ2-7 TRBV7-2 CASSYGQGGEQYF
13 few TRBJ2-1 TRBV7-2 CASSLGGAGEQFF
14 NA TRBJ1-2 TRBV28 CASSPPPPGYGYTF
13 many TRBJ2-7 TRBV4-3 CASSQRLSYEQYF
17 few TRBJ2-1 TRBV18 CASSPPQGSSSYNEQFF
10 many TRBJ2-3 TRBV20-1 CSAPIGTQYF
15 NA TRBJ2-1 TRBV7-2 CASTPPGGEYNEQFF
13 NA TRBJ2-2 TRBV7-3 CASSPDPTGELFF
13 NA TRBJ1-5 TRBV4-3 CASSHGRREPQHF
12 NA TRBJ2-7 TRBV29-1 CSVEGQTYEQYF
16 NA TRBJ2-3 TRBV9 CASSVAPAGYTDTQYF
15 NA TRBJ2-1 TRBV10-3 CAISVGKVAGNEQFF